The next 22 T cell receptor beta chains were all read from a single sample in a study of blood T cell repertoires in COVID-19. Here immunoSEQ multiplex PCR was the method, and the copy in TCRdb shows in-frame clones only, minus some. The repertoire includes 200,000 to 300,000 clones, 84% of them detected once, and approximately 9% sits in the top ten. Sequencing was done on a sample of peripheral blood. These receptors were collected from a human donor in a cohort sampled during active COVID-19.

The J gene is TRBJ2-7, the V gene TRBV13, with 8 bases matching TRBD1. The CDR3 consists of 15 residues. The germline V gene has CDR1 PRHDT and CDR2 FYEKMQ (reference sequence). V shed 3 bases, J shed 0 bases, and the junction held 4 bases outside the gene matches. CDR3 coding DNA: TGTGCCAGCAGCTTTTCCGGGACAGGCTCCTACGAGCAGTACTTC. Its translation: CASSFSGTGSYEQYF.

The CDR3 coding sequence is TGCGCCAGCAGCCAAGATGAGGGTGATCAGCCCCAGCATTTT. This codes for CASSQDEGDQPQHF. The V call is TRBV4-1, the J call TRBJ1-5; no clear D. With 0 bases removed from V and 5 bases from J, the gap between germline ends came to 8 bases. This CDR3 has 14 amino acids. Germline CDR1 and CDR2: MGHRA and YSYEKL.

The V and J genes are TRBV9 and TRBJ2-3; a weak D match, TRBD2 (5 bases). V was clipped by 0 bases and J by 2 bases, with 10 bases between them. The CDR3 sequence is 15 residues long. The germline CDR1 and CDR2 sequences are SGDLS and YYNGEE. The CDR3 region is CASSVVRGDTDTQYF. CDR3 in DNA: TGTGCCAGCAGCGTAGTTCGGGGAGACACAGATACGCAGTATTTT.

The CDR3 sequence: CASRGWVETQYF. The CDR3 bases are TGCGCCAGCCGCGGGTGGGTAGAGACCCAGTACTTC. The rearrangement joins TRBV10-2 to TRBJ2-5; D is possibly TRBD2 (5 bases). The CDR3 has 12 residues. Trimming left V 8 bases short and J 4 bases short, with 11 bases between. CDR1 is WSHSY, CDR2 SAAADI, per germline.

This sequence joins TRBV7-2 and TRBJ2-3; 10 bases map to TRBD2. The CDR3 sequence is 15 residues long. Trimming at V came to 2 bases and at J to 6 bases, leaving 5 bases not matched to a gene. Germline values: CDR1 SGHTA, CDR2 FQGNSA. In nucleotides, the CDR3 is TGTGCCAGCAGCTTAAAACCGGGACTAGCGGATACGCAGTATTTT. Its protein product is CASSLKPGLADTQYF.

This clone is a singleton in its sample. V and J are TRBV7-2 and TRBJ2-5; 10 bases match TRBD1. The germline V gene has CDR1 SGHTA and CDR2 FQGNSA. The CDR3 runs 15 residues. The V segment lost 5 bases and the J segment 5 bases; nucleotides outside the gene matches: 8. The CDR3 protein is CASSTRGTGVETQYF. CDR3 DNA sequence: TGTGCCAGCAGCACCAGGGGGACAGGGGTGGAGACCCAGTACTTC.

V usage is TRBV5-6 and J usage is TRBJ2-7, with D possibly matching TRBD1 (6 bases). V was clipped by 0 bases and J by 0 bases, with 19 bases between them. This CDR3 comprises 18 residues. Looked up from germline, CDR1 is SGHDT and CDR2 is YYEEEE. The CDR3 DNA sequence: TGTGCCAGCAGCTTGGGGGCCGGGACATATTTATCCTCCTACGAGCAGTACTTC. Residues: CASSLGAGTYLSSYEQYF.

This clone was detected a few times. The rearrangement uses TRBV19 and TRBJ2-1; a weak D match, TRBD2 (5 bases). This CDR3 spans 15 amino acids. V dropped 7 bases and J dropped 1 base, with 14 bases sitting between them. Germline V gene lookup returns CDR1 LNHDA and CDR2 SQIVND (reference sequence). The CDR3 sequence is CASTPRAESYNEQFF. The CDR3 DNA sequence: TGTGCCAGTACCCCACGAGCGGAATCCTACAATGAGCAGTTCTTC.

This sequence joins TRBV5-1 and TRBJ1-6, with no clear D. Germline V CDR1 and CDR2: SGHRS, YFSETQ. V was clipped by 0 bases and J by 6 bases, with 10 bases between them. This CDR3 contains 15 residues. The CDR3 loop reads CASSLVGRINSPLHF. CDR3 nucleotide sequence: TGCGCCAGCAGCTTGGTTGGCAGAATTAATTCACCCCTCCACTTT.

This clone was counted a few times. The gene calls are TRBV11-3 and TRBJ2-3, with 11 bases that match TRBD1. CDR3 length: 15 residues. J lost 3 bases, V lost 5 bases, and 4 bases had no gene match. Germline CDR1 is SGHNT and CDR2 is YENEEA. The CDR3 bases are TGTGCCAGCAGCCGGGGACAGGGGGTAACAGATACGCAGTATTTT. Translated, it gives CASSRGQGVTDTQYF.

A remark on this clone: Within the sample, other DNA sequences also encode this same CDR3. This chain joins TRBV28 and TRBJ1-5; D remains unclear. Germline assignment: CDR1 MDHEN and CDR2 SYDVKM. CDR3 size: 13 residues. Trimming removed 4 bases from V and 4 bases from J, with 8 bases in between. CDR3 nucleotides: TGTGCCAGCAGTTCTAGCGGGAATCAGCCCCAGCATTTT. It codes for CASSSSGNQPQHF.

The V gene is TRBV6-2 or TRBV6-3, the J gene TRBJ1-1; no reliable D call. There are 14 residues in the CDR3. Germline CDR1 MNHEY, CDR2 SVGEGT. V was pared by 1 base and J by 8 bases, with 14 bases between. This CDR3 is CASSYLSQKKEAFF. The CDR3 DNA is TGTGCCAGCAGTTACTTGTCCCAGAAAAAAGAAGCTTTCTTT.

V and J are TRBV6-6 and TRBJ1-2; maybe TRBD1 (6 bases). The V end lost 5 bases, the J end lost 2 bases, and 18 bases lay between the germline ends. The CDR3 extends over 16 amino acids. CDR1 and CDR2 from the germline V gene are MNHNY and SVGAGI (reference sequence). DNA of the CDR3: TGTGCCAGCAGTGCCCGGGACACCCTTTCCAACTATGGCTACACCTTC. Its translation: CASSARDTLSNYGYTF.

The J gene is TRBJ2-3, the V gene TRBV15; D possibly corresponds to TRBD1 (6 bases). Looked up from germline, CDR1 is LNHNV and CDR2 is YYDKDF (reference sequence). The V end was cut by 1 base, the J end by 0 bases, with 23 bases between. CDR3 size: 20 residues. The CDR3 loop is CATSRVKFQPDRYSTDTQYF. DNA of the CDR3: TGTGCCACCAGCAGAGTGAAATTCCAACCAGACAGGTACAGCACAGATACGCAGTATTTT.

The chain joins TRBV29-1 to TRBJ2-5, with D unclear. Germline V gene sequence: CDR1 SQVTM, CDR2 ANQGSEA. The CDR3 consists of 12 residues. Trimming took off 2 bases at V and 3 bases at J, with 7 bases between the two ends. CDR3 sequence (DNA): TGCAGCGTTGAAATTCGTAAAGAGACCCAGTACTTC. It translates to CSVEIRKETQYF.

V gene TRBV13 combines with J gene TRBJ2-4; 11 nucleotides agree with TRBD2. Germline assignment: CDR1 PRHDT and CDR2 FYEKMQ (reference sequence). V lost 3 bases, J lost 12 bases, and 10 bases stayed unmatched. There are 15 residues in the CDR3. CDR3 protein: CASSLGLAAPGGQYF. The CDR3 nucleotides read TGTGCCAGCAGCTTGGGACTAGCGGCCCCAGGGGGTCAGTACTTC.

This clone occurred a few times. The chain couples TRBV19 to TRBJ1-2; D is unresolved. CDR3 length equals 11 residues. Trimming stripped 4 bases from V and 5 bases from J, with 5 bases between. Per germline, CDR1 LNHDA and CDR2 SQIVND (reference sequence). The CDR3 sequence is CASSTTYGYTF. Here the CDR3 DNA reads TGTGCCAGTAGTACAACTTATGGCTACACCTTC.

This clone showed up many times. V is TRBV7-2 and J is TRBJ1-1; D ambiguous. V was clipped by 2 bases and J by 0 bases, with 7 bases between them. This CDR3 is built from 14 residues. Germline-derived CDR1 and CDR2 are SGHTA and FQGNSA. Written as DNA, the CDR3 is TGTGCCAGCAGCTTACGCACGGTGAACACTGAAGCTTTCTTT. It codes for CASSLRTVNTEAFF.

The chain joins TRBV29-1 to TRBJ2-1; 8 nucleotides agree with TRBD2. J lost 6 bases, V lost 7 bases, and 8 bases had no gene match. Germline CDR1 and CDR2: SQVTM and ANQGSEA. The CDR3 has 13 amino acids. The CDR3 DNA reads as TGCAGCGGCCCCGGGACTAGAGGCAATGAGCAGTTCTTC. It codes for CSGPGTRGNEQFF.

The chain couples TRBV5-1 to TRBJ1-2; D is undetermined. Trimming took 4 bases from V and 8 from J, leaving 15 bases between them. The CDR3 totals 13 residues. Germline V gene sequence: CDR1 SGHRS, CDR2 YFSETQ. CDR3 DNA: TGCGCCAGCAGCCTGCTGCGGACGGGGGGCTACACCTTC. Its protein product is CASSLLRTGGYTF.

The chain has TRBV9 and TRBJ2-1, with D unresolved. Trimming pared 0 bases from V and 6 bases from J, leaving 10 bases between. The CDR3 sequence is 14 residues long. Germline V CDR1 and CDR2: SGDLS, YYNGEE. The CDR3 region is CASSVGATTNEQFF. CDR3 coding DNA: TGTGCCAGCAGCGTAGGCGCCACTACCAATGAGCAGTTCTTC. Looking up the rest from reference TRBV9 and TRBJ2-1 gives the full variable domain: DSGVTQTPKHLITATGQRVTLRCSPRSGDLSVYWYQQSLDQGLQFLIQYYNGEERAKGNILERFSAQQFPDLHSELNLSSLELGDSALYFCASSVGATTNEQFFGPGTRLTVL.

V usage is TRBV2 and J usage is TRBJ2-3; TRBD2 agrees at 10 bases. Trimming took 5 bases from V and 0 from J; bases not matched to a gene: 11. Germline assignment: CDR1 SNHLY and CDR2 FYNNEI. The length of the CDR3 is 18 residues. The CDR3 sequence is CASSFLAGDTFSTDTQYF. Written as DNA, the CDR3 is TGTGCCAGCAGTTTCCTAGCGGGGGATACCTTTAGCACAGATACGCAGTATTTT.